What follows is one TCR beta chain and its context. The antigen is not known. Using immunoSEQ multiplex PCR, the repertoire was profiled, and TCRdb retains in-frame clones only, with some absent. The sample records about 1 million clones, about 75% being singletons. This sample was taken from a study of shared clonotypes between healthy human individuals. The CDR3 extends over 14 amino acids. From germline, CDR1 is SGHKS and CDR2 YYEKEE (reference sequence). The V end was cut by 5 bases, the J end by 1 base, with 12 bases between. General study points: Sampling was confined to blood; repertoires within tissues likely differ.

Study donors comprised healthy, HIV-negative adults devoid of recent acute infection or vaccination. Only Caucasian adults living in Nashville, Tennessee made up the donor group. This chain joins TRBV5-5 and TRBJ2-5; D gene unclear. Sequencing was done on a sample of memory CD4+ T cells sorted from blood. Subset specified: CD45RA-negative fraction. The TCR originated in a man aged 18 to 29 in good health. The CDR3 loop is CASSPNPSQETQYF. The CDR3 region has the DNA TGTGCCAGCAGTCCAAACCCTAGCCAAGAGACCCAGTACTTC.